The 3 T cell receptor beta chains below come from one sample, sequenced in a study of molecular identifiers for immune sequencing clone quantification (dated 2018 in TCRdb). Library method: PCR. The reads were generated on an Illumina HiSeq 4000. Using fastp trimming at Q25 and MiXCR clonotype assembly, TCRdb reanalyzed the public sequencing data and kept in-frame beta chains. Every distinct CDR3 protein forms one entry, paired with its most common genes and DNA. The sample table lists about 640,000 distinct CDR3 sequences, around 20% of them with a count of one. In total, the top ten clones hold roughly 0.85% of the sample. The specimen was naive CD8+ T cells from blood, with Jurkat cell RNA spiked in. Per the publication, the cell subset or site label means: FACS-sorted CD8+CD4-CCR7+CD45RA+ naive T cells. All receptors come from a human donor in good health. Some libraries in this study had Jurkat cell RNA spiked in.

This clonotype has more than one count but fewer than ten. This chain joins TRBV24-1 and TRBJ1-4; 10 bases match TRBD1. V lost 8 bases, J lost 3 bases, and 14 bases stayed unmatched. The CDR3 loop spans 18 amino acids. The germline CDR1 and CDR2 sequences are KGHDR and SFDVKD. The CDR3 coding sequence is TGTGCCACCACCAGGGACAGGGGAGGGGTAGGGGCTAATGAAAAACTGTTTTTT. It is translated as CATTRDRGGVGANEKLFF.

This clonotype showed up just a few times. This chain uses TRBV19 with TRBJ2-7; 9 bases match TRBD2. V shed 5 bases, J shed 7 bases, and the junction held 6 bases outside the gene matches. CDR1 and CDR2 from the germline V gene are LNHDA and SQIVND (reference sequence). This CDR3 has 13 amino acids. The CDR3: CASSWGLAEEQYF. The CDR3 DNA is TGTGCCAGTAGTTGGGGACTAGCAGAAGAGCAGTACTTC.

This clonotype has a count of ten or more. The gene calls are TRBV27 and TRBJ1-1; TRBD1 agrees at 7 bases. V lost 6 bases and J lost 5; bases outside the gene matches: 6. The germline gives CDR1 MNHEY, CDR2 SMNVEV (reference sequence). CDR3 size: 13 residues. The CDR3 loop is CASSLGGATEAFF. The CDR3 bases are TGTGCCAGCAGCTTAGGGGGCGCGACTGAAGCTTTCTTT.